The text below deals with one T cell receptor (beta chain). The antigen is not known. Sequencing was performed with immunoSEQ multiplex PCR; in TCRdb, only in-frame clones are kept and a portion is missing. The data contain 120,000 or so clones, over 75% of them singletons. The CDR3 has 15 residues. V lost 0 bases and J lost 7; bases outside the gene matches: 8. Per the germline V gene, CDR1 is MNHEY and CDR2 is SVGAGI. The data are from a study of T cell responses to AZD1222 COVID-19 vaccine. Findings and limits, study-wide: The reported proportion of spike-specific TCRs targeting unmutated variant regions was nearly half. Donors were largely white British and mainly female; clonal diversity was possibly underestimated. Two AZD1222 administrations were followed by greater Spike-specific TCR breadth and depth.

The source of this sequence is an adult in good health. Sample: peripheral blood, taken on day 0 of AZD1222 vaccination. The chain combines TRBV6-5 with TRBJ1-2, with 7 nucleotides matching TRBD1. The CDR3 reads CASSYSKEGGRGYTF. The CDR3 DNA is TGTGCCAGCAGTTACTCGAAGGAAGGGGGCCGTGGCTACACCTTC.